These T cell receptor beta chains were read from a single sample in a study of shared clonotypes between healthy human individuals. Only in-frame clones appear in the TCRdb table, and some are missing; sequencing was by immunoSEQ multiplex PCR. The top ten hold 10% of the sample, which has 170,000 or so clones, 65% to 70% seen once. The sample comprised memory CD4+ T cells sorted from blood. Receptor source: a man aged 30 to 39 in good health. CDR3s include the opening cysteine and the closing phenylalanine or tryptophan. A D gene is named only where the DNA matches it firmly. Expanded clones are given a class, and other clones once, few, many or no size at all.

size	V	J	D	DNA	CDR3
once	TRBV28	TRBJ2-3	.	TGTGCCAGTAAGAGTGGCGGGAGCACAGATACGCAGTATTTT	CASKSGGSTDTQYF
few	TRBV9	TRBJ2-3	.	TGTGCCAGCAGCTATGGGTCGAATGGGGATACGCAGTATTTT	CASSYGSNGDTQYF
.	TRBV28	TRBJ1-2	.	TGTGCCAGCAGCCTAGGGTTGACTAACTATGGCTACACCTTC	CASSLGLTNYGYTF
.	TRBV28	TRBJ1-2	.	TGTGCCAGCAGTGTCGCAGGAGCCATTCTTACCTATGGCTACACCTTC	CASSVAGAILTYGYTF
.	TRBV9	TRBJ2-1	.	TGTGCCAGCAGCGCCAAGCGGATCTCCTACAATGAGCAGTTCTTC	CASSAKRISYNEQFF
.	TRBV29-1	TRBJ2-2	TRBD1	TGCAGCGTAGCCCAAGCAACAGGGGGCCCAAGCGCCGGGGAGCTGTTTTTT	CSVAQATGGPSAGELFF
.	TRBV7-8	TRBJ1-5	.	TGTGCCAGCAGCTTAGGGGGGAGTCAGCCCCAGCATTTT	CASSLGGSQPQHF
.	TRBV10-3	TRBJ1-5	.	TGTGCCACACTACAAGCCTATGGTGATCAGCCCCAGCATTTT	CATLQAYGDQPQHF
.	TRBV14	TRBJ2-7	.	TGTGCCAGCAGCCAGGACCTCTCCTACGAGCAGTACTTC	CASSQDLSYEQYF
.	TRBV28	TRBJ2-7	.	TGTGCCAGCACCCTCCTCAAGGACGTGGTAAGGGAGCAGTACTTC	CASTLLKDVVREQYF
many	TRBV28	TRBJ2-7	TRBD2	TGTGCCAGCAGTTCCAGCGGGAGAGGTTCCTACGAGCAGTACTTC	CASSSSGRGSYEQYF
few	TRBV7-2	TRBJ2-1	TRBD2	TGTGCCAGCAGAGGCGAGGGGAGCGGGAGGGCCATCTACAATGAGCAGTTCTTC	CASRGEGSGRAIYNEQFF
few	TRBV7-3	TRBJ2-7	.	TGTGCCAGCAGCTTAAGGCCCGGGCCCTACGAGCAGTACTTC	CASSLRPGPYEQYF
few	TRBV5-1	TRBJ1-2	.	TGCGCCAGCAGCTTGAGGACAGCACCCGATGGCTACACCTTC	CASSLRTAPDGYTF
.	TRBV28	TRBJ2-1	TRBD2	TGTGCCAGCAGGACACGACTAGCGGGAGGGCTCGCTGTTCTTTTCTTC	CASRTRLAGGLAVLFF